This entry concerns a single TCR beta chain. Its antigen is as yet unknown. The germline CDR1 and CDR2 sequences are DFQATT and SNEGSKA (reference sequence). The CDR3 contains 14 residues. V dropped 2 bases and J dropped 5 bases, with 13 bases sitting between them. The sample originates from a study of identical twins. Donors uniformly comprised healthy Caucasians. The authors used template switching to add a universal primer site and gave cDNA unique molecular identifiers. TCRdb analysed the 5' RACE reads with MiXCR anew, one entry per CDR3 protein. The sample lists 1.5 million to 2 million distinct CDR3 sequences; less than 40% were seen once. Overall study findings and caveats: Out-of-frame TCR alpha sharing in monozygotic twins exceeded recombination model predictions. Sharing of beta out-of-frame sequences by twins showed a weaker excess.

The source of this sequence is a newborn girl in good health. The gene calls are TRBV20-1 and TRBJ2-1; perhaps TRBD2 as D (5 bases). Sequences were obtained from cord blood. This CDR3 reads CSARWSGNHNEQFF. CDR3 DNA sequence: TGCAGTGCTAGATGGTCCGGGAACCACAATGAGCAGTTCTTC.